A selection of T cell receptor beta chains follows, all from one sample in a study of beta chain features in type 1 diabetes. This table comes from immunoSEQ multiplex PCR, and its TCRdb copy is limited to in-frame clones, with some not included. The repertoire holds hundreds of thousands of clones, over 10% seen once, with 0.022% in the top ten. Source material: naive CD4+ T cells from blood. All receptors come from a man between 18 and 29 years old with type 1 diabetes. Each CDR3 is given with its conserved first and last residue. The D gene is left open where the match is weak. Some rows have no size entry. The others give once, few or many, or a class for an expanded clone.

>-|TRBV7-9|-|TRBJ1-2
CASSLSGGDGGYTF
TGTGCCAGCAGCTTAAGTGGCGGGGACGGCGGCTACACCTTC
>few|TRBV19|TRBD1|TRBJ1-2
CASRILGQGANYGYTF
TGTGCCAGTAGAATCTTGGGACAGGGGGCTAACTATGGCTACACCTTC
>few|TRBV28|-|TRBJ1-1
CASSSSGQNFAPEAFF
TGTGCCAGCAGTTCCTCCGGACAAAACTTCGCGCCTGAAGCTTTCTTT
>-|TRBV30|-|TRBJ1-5
CAWTRSGNQPQHF
TGTGCCTGGACCCGTAGTGGCAATCAGCCCCAGCATTTT
>few|TRBV6-5|TRBD2|TRBJ2-7
CASSRTSGGYEQYF
TGTGCCAGCAGCCGGACTAGCGGGGGCTACGAGCAGTACTTC
>-|TRBV29-1|-|TRBJ1-5
CSVSQGSPDQPQHF
TGCAGCGTGTCACAGGGAAGCCCGGATCAGCCCCAGCATTTT
>few|TRBV6-5|TRBD1|TRBJ1-3
CASSPTTGAGNTIYF
TGTGCCAGCAGTCCTACGACAGGGGCTGGAAACACCATATATTTT
>-|TRBV7-3|-|TRBJ2-3
CASSSPSTDTQYF
TGTGCCAGCAGCTCTCCCAGCACAGATACGCAGTATTTT
>few|TRBV30|-|TRBJ1-5
CAWNNRVNQPQHF
TGTGCCTGGAACAACAGGGTGAATCAGCCCCAGCATTTT
>few|TRBV9|-|TRBJ2-3
CASSPSGVWGADTQYF
TGTGCCAGCAGCCCCTCGGGGGTATGGGGAGCAGATACGCAGTATTTT
>few|TRBV10-3|-|TRBJ1-5
CAISESGNQPQHF
TGTGCCATCAGTGAGTCGGGCAATCAGCCCCAGCATTTT
>few|TRBV5-1|TRBD1|TRBJ2-3
CASSSQGAGTDTQYF
TGCGCCAGCAGCTCCCAGGGGGCTGGCACAGATACGCAGTATTTT
>few|TRBV19|TRBD2|TRBJ2-3
CASKGTSQSDTQYF
TGTGCCAGTAAGGGGACTAGTCAGTCAGATACGCAGTATTTT
>few|TRBV14|-|TRBJ1-2
CASSQVRNYGYTF
TGTGCCAGCAGCCAAGTCCGTAACTATGGCTACACCTTC
>few|TRBV14|-|TRBJ1-1
CASSQGWSKYTEAFF
TGTGCCAGCAGCCAAGGATGGAGCAAATACACTGAAGCTTTCTTT
>-|TRBV7-6|TRBD1|TRBJ1-2
CASSPAVLGQRLTIDGYTF
TGTGCCAGCAGCCCCGCCGTTTTGGGACAGAGACTAACAATCGATGGCTACACCTTC
>-|TRBV5-1|-|TRBJ2-7
CASSSEATYEQYF
TGCGCCAGCAGCTCGGAAGCTACCTACGAGCAGTACTTC
>few|TRBV2|-|TRBJ1-1
CASTHSGGAPMNTEAFF
TGTGCCAGCACCCATTCGGGGGGGGCTCCCATGAACACTGAAGCTTTCTTT
>few|TRBV6-6|-|TRBJ1-3
CASSYPRAGSGNTIYF
TGTGCCAGCAGTTATCCGAGGGCAGGATCTGGAAACACCATATATTTT